This T cell receptor beta chain was captured in a study of blood T cell repertoires in COVID-19. Study background: Acute-phase and convalescent COVID-19 samples originated in the United States, Italy and Spain. In each case, the material was cDNA or gDNA derived from T cells, B-cell-depleted T cells, or PBMCs.

Germline CDR1 reads LGHDT; CDR2 reads YNNKEL (reference sequence). Trimming shortened V by 4 bases and J by 5 bases, and 17 bases separated the two germline ends. The CDR3 covers 16 residues. Per the original methods: It was from reference gene primer amplification that nucleated cell counts were estimated. The assay was immunoSEQ multiplex PCR, and TCRdb's table has in-frame clones only and misses some. V and J calls plus clone size are reproduced from that table; the DNA served to infer D and trimming. Among fewer than 250,000 clones listed, less than 90% were seen once. This chain uses TRBV3-1 (or the pseudogene TRBV3-2) with TRBJ2-2; a possible D gene is TRBD1 (6 bases). This clonotype was sampled from a woman older than 75 with COVID-19, enrolled during active disease. The sample comprised peripheral blood. The CDR3 here is CASSLPVGRGTGELFF. In DNA form, the CDR3 reads TGTGCCAGCAGCCTCCCGGTGGGCAGGGGAACCGGGGAGCTGTTTTTT.